Each of the 27 T cell receptor beta chains below was sequenced from the same sample in a study of Ad26.COV2.S vaccination and SARS-CoV-2 variants. Treatment indicated: some 20 received Ad26.COV2.S at low or high dose, single or two shots; about 5 received placebo; per-sample allocation not given. Samples were taken on day 63 after the first vaccine or placebo injection. Measured with immunoSEQ multiplex PCR; TCRdb has only the in-frame clones, and not every one. The sample records about 460,000 clones, 89% being singletons. Sequenced material: peripheral blood, taken in a trial of Ad26.COV2.S vaccine versus placebo. All receptors come from a person between 18 and 65 years old who received the Ad26.COV2.S COVID-19 vaccine or a placebo.

The V call is TRBV28, the J call TRBJ1-1, with 8 bases aligning to TRBD1. The CDR3 extends over 14 amino acids. Trimming at V came to 3 bases and at J to 4 bases, leaving 4 bases not matched to a gene. CDR1 and CDR2 from the germline V gene are MDHEN and SYDVKM. The CDR3 DNA sequence: TGTGCCAGCAGTTTCAGGACAGGGAGCACTGAAGCTTTCTTT. This translates into CASSFRTGSTEAFF. The whole variable domain, remainder taken from reference TRBV28 and TRBJ1-1, is DVKVTQSSRYLVKRTGEKVFLECVQDMDHENMFWYRQDPGLGLRLIYFSYDVKMKEKGDIPEGYSVSREKKERFSLILESASTNQTSMYLCASSFRTGSTEAFFGQGTRLTVV.

The V and J genes are TRBV7-3 and TRBJ2-7; D is unclear. V lost 5 bases and J lost 3, with 8 bases in between. Per the germline V gene, CDR1 is SGHTA and CDR2 is FQGTGA. CDR3 length equals 12 residues. This CDR3 is CASSRTDYEQYF. CDR3 nucleotide sequence: TGTGCCAGCAGCCGGACCGACTACGAGCAGTACTTC.

The rearrangement uses TRBV30 and TRBJ2-1; D is unresolved. V was clipped by 8 bases and J by 4 bases, with 9 bases between them. The CDR3 has 11 residues. Per the germline V gene, CDR1 is GTSNPN and CDR2 is SVGIG (reference sequence). CDR3: CAGNNYNEQFF. For the CDR3, the DNA is TGTGCCGGCAATAATTACAATGAGCAGTTCTTC.

The J gene is TRBJ1-5, the V gene TRBV19; D remains unclear. V lost 3 bases, J lost 6 bases, and 9 bases lay in between. Germline CDR1 reads LNHDA; CDR2 reads SQIVND (reference sequence). The CDR3 sequence is 13 residues long. The CDR3 DNA reads as TGTGCCAGTAGTATCGCACTGAGTCAGCCCCAGCATTTT. Translating gives CASSIALSQPQHF.

The CDR3 sequence is CASSLARGGNYGYTF. CDR3 nucleotides: TGCGCCAGCAGCTTGGCGAGGGGTGGTAACTATGGCTACACCTTC. V is TRBV5-1 and J is TRBJ1-2, with D perhaps matching TRBD1 (5 bases). The V end was cut by 0 bases, the J end by 1 base, with 10 bases between. The CDR3 sequence is 15 residues long. The germline V gene encodes CDR1 SGHRS and CDR2 YFSETQ.

This clone showed up just once. The chain combines TRBV11-2 with TRBJ2-7; possible D gene TRBD2, 7 bases. CDR3 length equals 13 residues. The germline V and J ends were trimmed by 1 base and 9 bases, with 13 bases remaining between them. Germline assignment: CDR1 SGHAT and CDR2 FQNNGV. The CDR3 DNA is TGTGCCAGCAGCTTAGCCGGGGAGGGGGTGCAGTACTTC. Amino acids: CASSLAGEGVQYF.

The chain couples TRBV12-3 or TRBV12-4 to TRBJ2-1; 10 bases are a match to TRBD2. V was clipped by 6 bases and J by 10 bases; unmatched bases: 6. The CDR3 covers 13 residues. The CDR3 nucleotides are TGTGCCAGCAGAAGCGGGAGGGCCTGGGAGCAGTTCTTC. Encoded protein: CASRSGRAWEQFF.

V is TRBV7-9 and J is TRBJ1-1; 10 bases are a match to TRBD1. Losses at the gene ends were 1 base for V and 11 bases for J; bases not matched to a gene: 10. This CDR3 region has 15 residues. Germline V gene sequence: CDR1 SEHNR, CDR2 FQNEAQ (reference sequence). The CDR3 bases are TGTGCCAGCAGCTTAGAGGGGAGGGGACAGGGGTTGGCTTTCTTT. Its protein product is CASSLEGRGQGLAFF.

This chain links TRBV6-5 with TRBJ2-1; D not resolved. The CDR3 consists of 16 residues. Germline CDR1 reads MNHEY; CDR2 reads SVGAGI. Deletions cut 0 bases from V and 0 bases from J, with 9 bases between. DNA for the CDR3: TGTGCCAGCAGTTACTCTTACACCAGCTCCTACAATGAGCAGTTCTTC. As protein: CASSYSYTSSYNEQFF.

The V and J genes are TRBV27 and TRBJ1-2; D is uncertain. Germline CDR1 and CDR2: MNHEY and SMNVEV (reference sequence). The CDR3 contains 13 residues. The ends were cut back, 2 bases at V and 8 bases at J, with 12 bases in the middle. In nucleotides, the CDR3 is TGTGCCAGCAGTTTACGGTGGAACGGCGGCTACACCTTC. It translates to CASSLRWNGGYTF.

J is TRBJ1-4 and V is TRBV4-1; perhaps TRBD1 as D (6 bases). Trimming shortened V by 3 bases and J by 7 bases, and 21 bases separated the two germline ends. The germline CDR1 and CDR2 sequences are MGHRA and YSYEKL. CDR3 length equals 17 residues. DNA of the CDR3: TGCGCCAGCAGCCACTTGCCAACCCAGGGGAGTCGTGAAAAACTGTTTTTT. Translated: CASSHLPTQGSREKLFF.

This rearrangement joins TRBV3-1 (or the pseudogene TRBV3-2) to TRBJ2-1; the match to TRBD1 covers 12 bases. V gave up 2 bases and J gave up 7 bases; unmatched junction bases: 6. The CDR3 contains 16 residues. CDR1 is LGHDT, CDR2 YNNKEL, per germline (reference sequence). Here the CDR3 reads CASSQLGQGAENEQFF. The CDR3 DNA reads TGTGCCAGCAGCCAACTGGGACAGGGGGCGGAAAATGAGCAGTTCTTC.

The chain combines TRBV2 with TRBJ2-1; the D is unclear. Germline V CDR1 and CDR2: SNHLY, FYNNEI. Trimming removed 5 bases from V and 6 bases from J, with 11 bases in between. This CDR3 comprises 13 residues. This CDR3 reads CASSRKFGNEQFF. In DNA, the CDR3 is TGTGCCAGCAGTCGTAAATTCGGCAATGAGCAGTTCTTC.

The chain carries TRBV28 and TRBJ2-3, with a possible D match to TRBD2 (7 bases). Germline values: CDR1 MDHEN, CDR2 SYDVKM. The CDR3 sequence is 15 residues long. Trimming stripped 4 bases from V and 2 bases from J, with 13 bases between. The CDR3 DNA sequence: TGTGCCAGCAGTTGGCTGGGGGGGGCCACAGATACGCAGTATTTT. Amino acids: CASSWLGGATDTQYF.

The chain has TRBV27 and TRBJ1-2; D is undetermined. The CDR3 runs to 14 residues. Germline CDR1 and CDR2: MNHEY and SMNVEV (reference sequence). V was clipped by 7 bases and J by 5 bases, with 17 bases between them. CDR3 coding DNA: TGTGCCAGCAAGCCGGTTGGAGGGCCGTATGGCTACACCTTC. Translating it yields CASKPVGGPYGYTF.

This clone has just one count. The chain combines TRBV7-9 with TRBJ2-1, with 9 bases that match TRBD1. CDR3 length: 15 residues. Germline values: CDR1 SEHNR, CDR2 FQNEAQ (reference sequence). The junction had 7 bases not matched to a gene; V was cut back by 5 bases and J by 5 bases. In DNA form, the CDR3 reads TGTGCCAGCAGCAACCACAGGGGGCTGCACAATGAGCAGTTCTTC. Protein: CASSNHRGLHNEQFF.

The chain links TRBV7-2 to TRBJ1-1; TRBD1 is a possible D gene (6 bases). The CDR3 has 20 amino acids. V was clipped by 0 bases and J by 7 bases, with 30 bases between them. CDR1 is SGHTA and CDR2 is FQGNSA in the germline V gene. CDR3 sequence reads: CASSLAQGRGLADDGIEAFF. The CDR3 coding sequence is TGTGCCAGCAGCTTAGCTCAGGGCAGGGGCCTTGCCGACGACGGGATTGAAGCTTTCTTT.

The V and J genes are TRBV28 and TRBJ2-7; D possibly uses TRBD1 or TRBD2 (5 bases each). V shed 3 bases and J shed 6 bases, with 15 bases lying between them. CDR3 length: 14 residues. Germline CDR1 MDHEN, CDR2 SYDVKM. The CDR3 loop reads CASSLNGSGREQYF. CDR3 coding DNA: TGTGCCAGCAGTTTGAACGGGTCGGGGCGCGAGCAGTACTTC.

The V gene is TRBV27, the J gene TRBJ1-1; the D is unclear. V dropped 3 bases and J dropped 0 bases, with 5 bases sitting between them. Germline CDR1 MNHEY, CDR2 SMNVEV (reference sequence). The CDR3 has 13 amino acids. The chain's CDR3 is CASSLTLNTEAFF. As DNA, the CDR3 is TGTGCCAGCAGTTTGACACTGAACACTGAAGCTTTCTTT.

The chain joins TRBV5-1 to TRBJ1-2; no definite D call. V lost 0 bases, J lost 14 bases, and 20 bases lay in between. Germline V gene data show CDR1 as SGHRS and CDR2 as YFSETQ. The CDR3 is 14 residues long. Written as DNA, the CDR3 is TGCGCCAGCAGCTTGGGCAGTACGATCTCCAGGTGGACCTTC. This gives the protein CASSLGSTISRWTF.

J is TRBJ1-5 and V is TRBV7-8; D remains unclear. CDR1 SGHVS and CDR2 FQNEAQ come from the germline V gene. V shed 10 bases and J shed 1 base, with 8 bases lying between them. This CDR3 contains 12 residues. CDR3 nucleotide sequence: TGTGCCACCGCAAACAGCAATCAGCCCCAGCATTTT. This codes for CATANSNQPQHF. The complete variable domain, with remaining parts taken from reference TRBV7-8 and TRBJ1-5, reads GAGVSQSPRYKVAKRGQDVALRCDPISGHVSLFWYQQALGQGPEFLTYFQNEAQLDKSGLPSDRFFAERPEGSVSTLKIQRTQQEDSAVYLCATANSNQPQHFGDGTRLSIL.

The chain employs TRBV6-5 and TRBJ1-2; D possibly corresponds to TRBD1 (6 bases). The germline gives CDR1 MNHEY, CDR2 SVGAGI. The CDR3 sequence is 13 residues long. The V end lost 7 bases, the J end lost 2 bases, and 11 bases lay between the germline ends. The chain's CDR3 is CASTQGENYGYTF. The CDR3 DNA reads TGTGCCAGCACACAGGGTGAGAACTATGGCTACACCTTC.

This chain joins TRBV5-1 and TRBJ1-1, with TRBD1 as a possible D gene (6 bases). In germline, CDR1 is SGHRS, CDR2 YFSETQ. Trimming left V 0 bases short and J 8 bases short, with 11 bases between. The length of the CDR3 is 13 residues. CDR3 in amino acids: CASSLVSGTEAFF. Written as DNA, the CDR3 is TGCGCCAGCAGCTTGGTTTCCGGGACAGAAGCTTTCTTT.

The V call is TRBV9, the J call TRBJ2-5; 8 bases fit TRBD2. V gave up 5 bases and J gave up 5 bases; unmatched junction bases: 11. CDR1 SGDLS and CDR2 YYNGEE come from the germline V gene. CDR3 length: 15 amino acids. The DNA of the CDR3 is TGTGCCAGCAGTCCAACGGGGGGGCCAGGGGAGACCCAGTACTTC. Its translation: CASSPTGGPGETQYF.

V usage is TRBV7-3 and J usage is TRBJ2-2; TRBD1 matches at 10 bases. Germline CDR1 and CDR2: SGHTA and FQGTGA. The CDR3 has 21 residues. V was clipped by 1 base and J by 0 bases; unmatched bases: 14. The CDR3 bases are TGTGCCAGCAGCTTAAAGTCTTACGGAACGGGACAGGGGTCGAACACCGGGGAGCTGTTTTTT. This gives the protein CASSLKSYGTGQGSNTGELFF.

Only one count was recorded for this clone. J is TRBJ2-7 and V is TRBV28; TRBD1 matches at 7 bases. V lost 5 bases and J lost 3; bases outside the gene matches: 4. CDR1 MDHEN and CDR2 SYDVKM come from the germline V gene. This CDR3 has 13 amino acids. The CDR3 bases are TGTGCCAGCAGTCGACCAGGGGGCTACGAGCAGTACTTC. Translated, it gives CASSRPGGYEQYF. Supplemented by reference TRBV28 and TRBJ2-7, the full variable domain reads DVKVTQSSRYLVKRTGEKVFLECVQDMDHENMFWYRQDPGLGLRLIYFSYDVKMKEKGDIPEGYSVSREKKERFSLILESASTNQTSMYLCASSRPGGYEQYFGPGTRLTVT.

In this sample, this clone turned up a few times. The rearrangement uses TRBV6-5 and TRBJ1-6; D is undetermined. CDR1 is MNHEY, CDR2 SVGAGI, per germline. Trimming stripped 5 bases from V and 7 bases from J, with 6 bases between. This CDR3 is built from 12 residues. The CDR3, as DNA: TGTGCCAGCAGTAACGGGAATTCACCCCTCCACTTT. Its protein product is CASSNGNSPLHF.